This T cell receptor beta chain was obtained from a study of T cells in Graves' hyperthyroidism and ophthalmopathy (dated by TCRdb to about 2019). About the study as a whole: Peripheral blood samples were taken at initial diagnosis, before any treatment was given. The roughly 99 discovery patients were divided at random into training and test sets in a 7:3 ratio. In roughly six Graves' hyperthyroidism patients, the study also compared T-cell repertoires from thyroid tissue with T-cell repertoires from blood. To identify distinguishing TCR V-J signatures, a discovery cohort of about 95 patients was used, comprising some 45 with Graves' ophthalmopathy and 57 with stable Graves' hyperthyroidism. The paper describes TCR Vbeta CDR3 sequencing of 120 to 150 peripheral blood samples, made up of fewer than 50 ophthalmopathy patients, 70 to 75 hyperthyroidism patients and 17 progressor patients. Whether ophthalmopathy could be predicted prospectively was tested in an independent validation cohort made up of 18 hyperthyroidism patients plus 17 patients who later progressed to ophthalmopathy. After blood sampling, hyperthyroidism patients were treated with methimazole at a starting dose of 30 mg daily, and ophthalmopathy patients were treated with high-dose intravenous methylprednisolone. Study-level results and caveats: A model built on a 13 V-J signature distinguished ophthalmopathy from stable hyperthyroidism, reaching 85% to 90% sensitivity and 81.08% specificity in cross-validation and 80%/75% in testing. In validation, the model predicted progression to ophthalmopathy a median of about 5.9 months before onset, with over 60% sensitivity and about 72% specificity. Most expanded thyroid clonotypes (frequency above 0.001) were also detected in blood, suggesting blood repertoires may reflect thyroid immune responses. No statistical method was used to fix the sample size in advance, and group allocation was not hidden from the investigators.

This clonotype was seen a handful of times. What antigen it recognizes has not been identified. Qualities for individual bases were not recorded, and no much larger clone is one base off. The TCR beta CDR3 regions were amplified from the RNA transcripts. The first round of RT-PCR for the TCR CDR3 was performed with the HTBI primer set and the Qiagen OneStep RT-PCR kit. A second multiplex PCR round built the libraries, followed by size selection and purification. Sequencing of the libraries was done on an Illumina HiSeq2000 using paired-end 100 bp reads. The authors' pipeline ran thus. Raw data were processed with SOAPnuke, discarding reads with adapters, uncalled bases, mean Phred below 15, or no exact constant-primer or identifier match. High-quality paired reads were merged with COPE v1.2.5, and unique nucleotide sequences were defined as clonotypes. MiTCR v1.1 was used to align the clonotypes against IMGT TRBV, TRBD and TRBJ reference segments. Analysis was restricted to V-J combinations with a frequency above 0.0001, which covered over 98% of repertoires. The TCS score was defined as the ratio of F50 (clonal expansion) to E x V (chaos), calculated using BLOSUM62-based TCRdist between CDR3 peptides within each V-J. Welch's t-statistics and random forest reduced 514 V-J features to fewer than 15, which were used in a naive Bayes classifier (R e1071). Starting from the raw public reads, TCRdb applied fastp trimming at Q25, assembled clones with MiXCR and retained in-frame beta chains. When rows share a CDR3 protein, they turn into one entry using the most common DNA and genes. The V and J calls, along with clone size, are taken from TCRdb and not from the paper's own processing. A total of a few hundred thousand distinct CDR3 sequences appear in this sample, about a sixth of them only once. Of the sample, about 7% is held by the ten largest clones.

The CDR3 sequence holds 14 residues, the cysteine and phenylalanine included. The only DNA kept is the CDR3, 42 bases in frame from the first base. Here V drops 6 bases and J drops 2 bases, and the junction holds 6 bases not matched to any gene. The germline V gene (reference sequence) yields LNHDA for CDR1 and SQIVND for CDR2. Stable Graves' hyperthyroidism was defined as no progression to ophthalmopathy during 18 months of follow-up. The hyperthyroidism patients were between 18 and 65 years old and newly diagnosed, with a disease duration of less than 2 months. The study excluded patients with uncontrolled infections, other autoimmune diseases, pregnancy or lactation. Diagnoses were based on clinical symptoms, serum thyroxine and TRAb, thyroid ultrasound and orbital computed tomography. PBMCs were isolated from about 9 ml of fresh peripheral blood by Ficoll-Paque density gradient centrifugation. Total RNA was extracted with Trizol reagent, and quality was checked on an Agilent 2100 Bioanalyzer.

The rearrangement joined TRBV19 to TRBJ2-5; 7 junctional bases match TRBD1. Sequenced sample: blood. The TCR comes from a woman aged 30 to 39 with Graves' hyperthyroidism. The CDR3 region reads CASSEGTAQETQYF. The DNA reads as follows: TGTGCCAGTAGCGAGGGGACAGCGCAAGAGACCCAGTACTTC. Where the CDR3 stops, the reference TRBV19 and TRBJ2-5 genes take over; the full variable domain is DGGITQSPKYLFRKEGQNVTLSCEQNLNHDAMYWYRQDPGQGLRLIYYSQIVNDFQKGDIAEGYSVSREKKESFPLTVTSAQKNPTAFYLCASSEGTAQETQYFGPGTRLLVL.